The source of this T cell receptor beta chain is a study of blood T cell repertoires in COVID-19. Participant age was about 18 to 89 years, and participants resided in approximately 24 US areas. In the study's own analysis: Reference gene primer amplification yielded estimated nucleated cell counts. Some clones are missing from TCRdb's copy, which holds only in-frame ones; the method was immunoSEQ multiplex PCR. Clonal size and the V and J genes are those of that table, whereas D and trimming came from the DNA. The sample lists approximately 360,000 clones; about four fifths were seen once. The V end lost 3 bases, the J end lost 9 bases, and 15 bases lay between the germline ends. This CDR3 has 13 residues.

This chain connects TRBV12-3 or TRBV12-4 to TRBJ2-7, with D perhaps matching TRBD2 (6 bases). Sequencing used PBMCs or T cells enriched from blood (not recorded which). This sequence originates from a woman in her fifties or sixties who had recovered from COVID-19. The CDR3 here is CASSFGGELGQYF. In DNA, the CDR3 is TGTGCCAGCAGTTTTGGAGGGGAATTAGGGCAGTACTTC.